This T cell receptor beta chain was obtained from a study of CD8+ T cells in alopecia areata. About the study: Administration of oral tofacitinib to treated patients was at 5 to 10 mg twice daily.

In germline, CDR1 is GTSNPN, CDR2 SVGIG (reference sequence). This CDR3 spans 11 amino acids. Trimming removed 1 base from V and 2 bases from J, with 2 bases in between. Regarding the study as a whole: Many expanded lesional clones persisted in scalp and blood during tofacitinib.

Comment on this clone: Its cognate antigen is unknown.

RNA was isolated and reverse transcribed to cDNA, the sequencing template. Profiled with immunoSEQ multiplex PCR; TCRdb holds only in-frame clones, not every one. Here the sample spans about 160,000 clones, less than 70% being singletons. The treatment denotes: oral pan-JAK inhibitor, 5-10 mg twice daily. The chain couples TRBV30 to TRBJ2-5; the D is unclear. Material: CD4+ T cells sorted from blood, obtained at week 4, from a patient treated with tofacitinib. This TCR was recovered from a human donor with alopecia areata. CDR3 protein: CAWSAQETQYF. The CDR3, as DNA: TGTGCCTGGAGTGCGCAAGAGACCCAGTACTTC.